The 21 T cell receptor beta chains below come from one sample, sequenced in a study of blood T cell repertoires in COVID-19. Only in-frame clones appear in the TCRdb table, and some are missing; sequencing was by immunoSEQ multiplex PCR. The sample lists about 41,000 clones; about 85% were seen once. The sequenced material came from peripheral blood. These receptors all come from a woman older than 75 with acute or convalescent COVID-19.

V is TRBV4-2 and J is TRBJ2-5; 7 bases agree with TRBD2. Germline V gene data show CDR1 as LGHNA and CDR2 as YNFKEQ. V gave up 1 base and J gave up 5 bases; unmatched junction bases: 7. The CDR3 extends over 15 amino acids. The CDR3 region has the DNA TGTGCCAGCAGCCAAGTATCGGGGGGTACGGAGACCCAGTACTTC. Protein: CASSQVSGGTETQYF.

V and J are TRBV6-5 and TRBJ1-5; D gene ambiguous. Germline V gene lookup returns CDR1 MNHEY and CDR2 SVGAGI. The CDR3 is made up of 14 amino acids. The ends were cut back, 4 bases at V and 6 bases at J, with 13 bases in the middle. As DNA, the CDR3 is TGTGCCAGCAGTTTTGAAGATAGCGCTCAGCCCCAGCATTTT. Translating gives CASSFEDSAQPQHF.

The genes are TRBV5-1 and TRBJ2-1, with 8 bases fitting TRBD1. CDR3 size: 13 residues. The V and J ends lost 4 bases and 5 bases, in that order; junction bases with no gene match: 2. Germline V gene data show CDR1 as SGHRS and CDR2 as YFSETQ. CDR3 nucleotides: TGCGCCAGCAGCGCGGACAGGGACAATGAGCAGTTCTTC. Encoded protein: CASSADRDNEQFF.

The V call is TRBV30, the J call TRBJ2-2; D is undetermined. CDR1 and CDR2 from the germline V gene are GTSNPN and SVGIG (reference sequence). V lost 3 bases and J 3 bases, leaving 11 bases between the germline ends. CDR3 size: 14 residues. Here the CDR3 reads CAWRRSFYTGELFF. CDR3 sequence (DNA): TGTGCCTGGAGGCGATCCTTCTACACCGGGGAGCTGTTTTTT. Variable domain in full (rest from reference TRBV30 and TRBJ2-2): SQTIHQWPATLVQPVGSPLSLECTVEGTSNPNLYWYRQAAGRGLQLLFYSVGIGQISSEVPQNLSASRPQDRQFILSSKKLLLSDSGFYLCAWRRSFYTGELFFGEGSRLTVL.

This clone has just a few counts. The V gene is TRBV7-2, the J gene TRBJ2-5; 9 nucleotides match TRBD1. V shed 4 bases, J shed 3 bases, and the junction held 6 bases outside the gene matches. CDR1 is SGHTA, CDR2 FQGNSA, per germline. The length of the CDR3 is 15 residues. The CDR3 DNA follows: TGTGCCAGCAGCTGGGACAGGGTGGGGAAAGAGACCCAGTACTTC. It codes for CASSWDRVGKETQYF.

The J gene is TRBJ1-1, the V gene TRBV13; D call uncertain. Trimming stripped 5 bases from V and 0 bases from J, with 13 bases between. The CDR3 has 15 amino acids. Germline CDR1 and CDR2: PRHDT and FYEKMQ (reference sequence). The CDR3 sequence: CASSGGSTVNTEAFF. CDR3 nucleotides: TGTGCCAGCAGCGGAGGGTCTACGGTGAACACTGAAGCTTTCTTT.

The CDR3 loop reads CASSEVTGVVDTQYF. CDR3 nucleotide sequence: TGTGCCAGCAGTGAAGTTACGGGGGTAGTTGATACGCAGTATTTT. The V gene is TRBV6-1, the J gene TRBJ2-3; the D gene is possibly TRBD2 (6 bases). CDR3 length equals 15 residues. CDR1 is MNHNS and CDR2 is SASEGT in the germline V gene. V shed 1 base and J shed 6 bases, with 14 bases lying between them.

This sequence joins TRBV19 and TRBJ2-7, with D perhaps matching TRBD1 (5 bases). This CDR3 comprises 15 residues. Trimming took off 7 bases at V and 3 bases at J, with 19 bases between the two ends. The germline V gene has CDR1 LNHDA and CDR2 SQIVND (reference sequence). CDR3 sequence reads: CASTPGKGGFYEQYF. CDR3 DNA: TGTGCCAGTACCCCAGGGAAAGGCGGATTCTACGAGCAGTACTTC.

In this sample, this clone turned up once. The chain employs TRBV5-6 and TRBJ1-2; D gene unclear. The length of the CDR3 is 14 residues. Trimming pared 1 base from V and 5 bases from J, leaving 12 bases between. Germline V gives CDR1 SGHDT, CDR2 YYEEEE. The CDR3, as DNA: TGTGCCAGCAGCTTGATGGGCATCTCATATGGCTACACCTTC. It codes for CASSLMGISYGYTF.

The rearrangement joins TRBV28 to TRBJ1-2; TRBD1 matches at 7 bases. CDR1 and CDR2 (germline): MDHEN, SYDVKM. The CDR3 has 12 residues. Trimming took 4 bases from V and 7 from J; bases not matched to a gene: 3. The CDR3 nucleotides read TGTGCCAGCAGTTCAGGGGGACTTGGCTACACCTTC. Translating it yields CASSSGGLGYTF.

This chain connects TRBV6-1 to TRBJ1-1, with D uncertain. The CDR3 totals 13 residues. The germline V and J ends were trimmed by 0 bases and 3 bases, with 5 bases remaining between them. CDR1 and CDR2 from the germline V gene are MNHNS and SASEGT. CDR3 protein: CASSEASHTEAFF. CDR3 in DNA: TGTGCCAGCAGTGAAGCGAGTCACACTGAAGCTTTCTTT.

CDR3 loop: CASSQGLAGAGETQYF. The CDR3 DNA reads TGCGCCAGCAGCCAAGGGTTAGCGGGGGCCGGGGAGACCCAGTACTTC. The V gene is TRBV4-3, the J gene TRBJ2-5, with TRBD2 identical over 9 bases. The V segment lost 1 base and the J segment 5 bases; nucleotides outside the gene matches: 8. From germline, CDR1 is LGHNA and CDR2 YSLEER. This CDR3 contains 16 residues.

The rearrangement uses TRBV5-1 and TRBJ1-1; no firm D call. Germline CDR1 reads SGHRS; CDR2 reads YFSETQ. Trimming stripped 0 bases from V and 1 base from J, with 19 bases between. CDR3 length: 18 residues. The CDR3 loop reads CASSLVAALGRSNTEAFF. Here the CDR3 DNA reads TGCGCCAGCAGCTTGGTGGCAGCCTTAGGGAGATCGAACACTGAAGCTTTCTTT.

The table lists this clone with a count of one. The chain links TRBV7-8 to TRBJ2-5; weak D call: TRBD1 (9 bases). Germline CDR1 reads SGHVS; CDR2 reads FQNEAQ. The CDR3 totals 18 residues. The V end was cut by 4 bases, the J end by 6 bases, with 27 bases between. The CDR3 DNA reads as TGTGCCAGCAGCTCACCTTACCTACGGGAGGGACAGGGAAAGACCCAGTACTTC. This gives the protein CASSSPYLREGQGKTQYF.

In its sample, this clone was seen once. The V gene is TRBV4-1, the J gene TRBJ2-1; possibly TRBD1 for D (7 bases). Germline loops: CDR1 MGHRA, CDR2 YSYEKL. V dropped 4 bases and J dropped 4 bases, with 14 bases sitting between them. There are 15 residues in the CDR3. As DNA, the CDR3 is TGCGCCAGCAGCCGCGGGACAGAAGATTACAATGAGCAGTTCTTC. Protein sequence: CASSRGTEDYNEQFF.

The chain uses TRBV29-1 and TRBJ2-3; 10 bases are a match to TRBD2. V lost 2 bases, J lost 2 bases, and 13 bases stayed unmatched. The germline gives CDR1 SQVTM, CDR2 ANQGSEA. This CDR3 has 18 amino acids. Here the CDR3 DNA reads TGCAGCGTTGAAAGGGGAGTGGTAGCGGGGGGAGACACAGATACGCAGTATTTT. It is translated as CSVERGVVAGGDTDTQYF.

J is TRBJ2-1 and V is TRBV3-1 (or the pseudogene TRBV3-2); D remains ambiguous. The CDR3 covers 11 residues. Germline V gene data show CDR1 as LGHDT and CDR2 as YNNKEL (reference sequence). The V gene lost 6 bases and the J gene lost 4 bases, with 4 bases spanning the gap. The CDR3 is CASRAYNEQFF. The CDR3 DNA sequence: TGTGCCAGCAGGGCATACAATGAGCAGTTCTTC.

A word on this clone: Other DNA sequences in this sample translate to the same CDR3. The rearrangement links TRBV7-2 to TRBJ1-1; no firm D call. Germline V CDR1 and CDR2: SGHTA, FQGNSA. With 3 bases removed from V and 3 bases from J, the gap between germline ends came to 5 bases. The CDR3 extends over 12 amino acids. CDR3 sequence: CASSFSYTEAFF. CDR3 bases: TGTGCCAGCAGCTTCTCGTACACTGAAGCTTTCTTT.

The V gene is TRBV7-2, the J gene TRBJ2-2; a weak D match, TRBD1 (5 bases). V gave up 5 bases and J gave up 4 bases, with 14 bases separating them. This CDR3 has 15 residues. From germline, CDR1 is SGHTA and CDR2 FQGNSA. The CDR3 loop reads CASSGQGVGTGELFF. Here the CDR3 DNA reads TGTGCCAGCAGCGGGCAGGGTGTGGGCACCGGGGAGCTGTTTTTT.

CDR3 in amino acids: CASSPHGRGETQYF. The CDR3 DNA follows: TGTGCCAGCAGCCCCCATGGGCGGGGCGAGACCCAGTACTTC. This sequence joins TRBV3-1 (or the pseudogene TRBV3-2) and TRBJ2-5; D perhaps matches TRBD2 (6 bases). Trimming cost V 4 bases and J 5 bases, with 14 bases left between them. In germline, CDR1 is LGHDT, CDR2 YNNKEL (reference sequence). This CDR3 is built from 14 residues.

The sample holds many counts of this clone. The chain is built from TRBV5-1 and TRBJ2-2; 7 bases fit TRBD2. Per the germline V gene, CDR1 is SGHRS and CDR2 is YFSETQ. This CDR3 region has 19 residues. V lost 0 bases, J lost 0 bases, and 11 bases stayed unmatched. The CDR3 bases are TGCGCCAGCAGCTTGGGCGGTCACTTAGCGGGTTCGAACACCGGGGAGCTGTTTTTT. This translates into CASSLGGHLAGSNTGELFF.